The entry that follows covers one TCR beta chain sequence. Trimming removed 2 bases from V and 7 bases from J; junction bases left unmatched: 6. CDR1 and CDR2 (germline): SEHNR, FQNEAQ (reference sequence). This CDR3 contains 16 residues. The sample comes from a study of T-cell memory formation after mild COVID-19. MiXCR, run by TCRdb on the 5' RACE reads, gives a single entry per CDR3 protein. The sample includes about 500,000 distinct CDR3 sequences, around 20% of them seen just once. The receptor was isolated from an adult woman who had mild COVID-19 (a few samples of this study predate the infection). Cell type and time point are not known. Input material: PBMCs or a T cell subset sorted from them (not recorded which). The chain joins TRBV7-9 to TRBJ2-7; 15 bases are a match to TRBD2. The CDR3 region is CASSLRTSGRAGEQYF. The CDR3 DNA reads TGTGCCAGCAGCTTAAGGACTAGCGGGAGGGCCGGAGAGCAGTACTTC.